Sequencing of this TCR beta chain was carried out in a study of patients and donors after allogeneic stem cell transplantation. TCRdb re-called the RT-PCR reads with MiXCR, one entry per CDR3 protein. The sample includes approximately 11,000 distinct CDR3 sequences, less than 25% seen only once; the top ten take around 52%. At least ten counts were recorded for this clonotype. CDR3 length equals 16 residues. The V gene end was trimmed by 1 base and the J gene end by 4 bases; junction bases not matched to a gene: 4. The germline V gene encodes CDR1 SEHNR and CDR2 FQNEAQ (reference sequence). The V call is TRBV7-9, the J call TRBJ2-1; 10 bases align to TRBD2. The sequencing input was blood, either unsorted or a sorted T cell fraction (not recorded which). This receptor was identified in a human donor who was either an allogeneic HSCT recipient or a stem cell or donor lymphocyte infusion donor (not recorded which). It is not recorded whose cells these are; they may come from a transplant donor. The CDR3 region has the DNA TGTGCCAGCAGCTTAGATTCTAGCGGGGGTTACAATGAGCAGTTCTTC. Translation: CASSLDSSGGYNEQFF.